The 26 T cell receptor beta chains below come from one sample, sequenced in a study of shared clonotypes between healthy human individuals (dated by TCRdb to 2019 to 2021). The method was the immunoSEQ multiplex PCR assay. Sourced from immuneACCESS, this table was stored by TCRdb with only in-frame sequences that have V and J called. A share of the clones is absent; for the studies checked, an unresolved V gene accounts for under half, and the remainder has no known explanation. In all, the sample holds about 2.4 million clones, and 80% to 95% of those were seen once. In total, the top ten clones hold more than 0.35% of the sample. Material for sequencing was naive CD4+ T cells from PBMCs. Sample cell subset or site, as interpreted from the label and publication: CD45RA+ positively selected. Receptor source: a man in his late teens or twenties in good health. Some clones in this sample may be carry-over from other donors' samples.

The genes are TRBV28 and TRBJ1-1; 7 bases are shared with TRBD1. Trimming at V came to 0 bases and at J to 1 base, leaving 2 bases not matched to a gene. Per the germline V gene, CDR1 is MDHEN and CDR2 is SYDVKM. This CDR3 spans 15 amino acids. DNA for the CDR3: TGTGCCAGCAGTTTATGGGGACAGCAGAACACTGAAGCTTTCTTT. Its protein product is CASSLWGQQNTEAFF.

The rearrangement links TRBV27 to TRBJ2-3; D not certain. In germline, CDR1 is MNHEY, CDR2 SMNVEV (reference sequence). Trimming cost V 4 bases and J 5 bases, with 16 bases left between them. CDR3 length: 15 amino acids. The CDR3 nucleotides read TGTGCCAGCAGTTCCTGGGGATCAACAGTAGATACGCAGTATTTT. The encoded protein is CASSSWGSTVDTQYF.

The CDR3 DNA sequence: TGTGCCAGCAGCTTAGGGTGGGGACAGGGAATGACAACTAATGAAAAACTGTTTTTT. The encoded protein is CASSLGWGQGMTTNEKLFF. J is TRBJ1-4 and V is TRBV7-2; 9 bases agree with TRBD1. CDR3 length equals 19 residues. The V gene end was trimmed by 1 base and the J gene end by 0 bases; junction bases not matched to a gene: 9. Germline assignment: CDR1 SGHTA and CDR2 FQGNSA.

In its sample, this clone was seen a few times. Additional DNA sequences in this sample encode the identical CDR3. The chain couples TRBV5-1 to TRBJ1-1; D is uncertain. The CDR3 totals 13 residues. The V end lost 4 bases, the J end lost 4 bases, and 11 bases lay between the germline ends. Per the germline V gene, CDR1 is SGHRS and CDR2 is YFSETQ. The chain's CDR3 is CASSLAVSTEAFF. The DNA of the CDR3 is TGCGCCAGCAGCCTTGCAGTGAGCACTGAAGCTTTCTTT.

The rearrangement uses TRBV28 and TRBJ1-4; D not certain. The CDR3 is 12 amino acids. V was clipped by 7 bases and J by 8 bases, with 11 bases between them. Germline loops: CDR1 MDHEN, CDR2 SYDVKM. The CDR3 sequence is CASTPNGEKLFF. The CDR3 DNA follows: TGTGCCAGCACCCCTAATGGGGAAAAACTGTTTTTT.

CDR3 coding DNA: TGTGCCAGCAGCTGGGGACTAGCCTCTAGCACAGATACGCAGTATTTT. Its translation: CASSWGLASSTDTQYF. The chain employs TRBV7-3 and TRBJ2-3; 9 nucleotides match TRBD2. This CDR3 spans 16 amino acids. Looked up from germline, CDR1 is SGHTA and CDR2 is FQGTGA. The V and J ends lost 4 bases and 0 bases, in that order; junction bases with no gene match: 5.

Here the CDR3 DNA reads TGTGCCTGGAGTATGGGGGCCCGCCGGGAAAAACTGTTTTTT. Translating gives CAWSMGARREKLFF. The V call is TRBV30, the J call TRBJ1-4, with D possibly being TRBD1 (6 bases). V gave up 2 bases and J gave up 8 bases, with 15 bases separating them. The CDR3 sequence is 14 residues long. CDR1 and CDR2 (germline): GTSNPN, SVGIG (reference sequence).

The rearrangement links TRBV7-2 to TRBJ1-4; the D is unclear. The V end was cut by 2 bases, the J end by 4 bases, with 17 bases between. Germline V gene lookup returns CDR1 SGHTA and CDR2 FQGNSA. CDR3 length equals 17 residues. The CDR3 is CASSLLPGKVVNEKLFF. The CDR3 nucleotides are TGTGCCAGCAGCTTACTCCCGGGAAAGGTCGTTAATGAAAAACTGTTTTTT.

This clone came up once. This sequence joins TRBV5-1 and TRBJ1-3; no clear D. From germline, CDR1 is SGHRS and CDR2 YFSETQ. V gave up 1 base and J gave up 0 bases, with 11 bases separating them. CDR3 length equals 16 residues. The chain's CDR3 is CASSLRQTGSGNTIYF. CDR3 DNA: TGCGCCAGCAGCTTGAGGCAGACCGGCTCTGGAAACACCATATATTTT.

The chain carries TRBV6-5 and TRBJ2-3; 8 positions match TRBD2. With V trimmed by 2 bases and J by 2 bases, 6 bases remained unmatched. From germline, CDR1 is MNHEY and CDR2 SVGAGI. The CDR3 length is 16 residues. CDR3 amino acids: CASSYRREVHTDTQYF. CDR3 coding DNA: TGTGCCAGCAGTTACAGGCGGGAGGTCCACACAGATACGCAGTATTTT.

This clone was detected a few times. The sample holds other DNA sequences that translate to the same CDR3. J is TRBJ2-1 and V is TRBV19; D not resolved. V lost 8 bases and J lost 3, with 5 bases in between. From germline, CDR1 is LNHDA and CDR2 SQIVND (reference sequence). The CDR3 covers 11 residues. In DNA form, the CDR3 reads TGTGCCAGTTCAGTCTACAATGAGCAGTTCTTC. As protein: CASSVYNEQFF. The full variable domain, in which reference TRBV19 and TRBJ2-1 provide the parts outside the CDR3, is DGGITQSPKYLFRKEGQNVTLSCEQNLNHDAMYWYRQDPGQGLRLIYYSQIVNDFQKGDIAEGYSVSREKKESFPLTVTSAQKNPTAFYLCASSVYNEQFFGPGTRLTVL.

V is TRBV11-2 and J is TRBJ2-1; 15 nucleotides align to TRBD2. CDR3 length equals 14 residues. J was trimmed by 9 bases and V by 10 bases; bases with no gene match: 7. Germline V gene data show CDR1 as SGHAT and CDR2 as FQNNGV. The CDR3 DNA is TGTGCCACCTTGGGACTAGCGGGAGGTACTGAGCAGTTCTTC. As protein: CATLGLAGGTEQFF.

The genes are TRBV5-1 and TRBJ2-5; D is possibly TRBD1 (6 bases). The CDR3 consists of 17 residues. Per germline, CDR1 SGHRS and CDR2 YFSETQ. The V and J ends lost 2 bases and 5 bases respectively, with 22 bases between them. Here the CDR3 reads CASSFTFPGQVWETQYF. CDR3 coding DNA: TGCGCCAGCAGCTTTACTTTCCCGGGACAAGTATGGGAGACCCAGTACTTC.

The rearrangement joins TRBV15 to TRBJ1-5, with 12 bases matching TRBD1. CDR3 length equals 16 residues. V gave up 0 bases and J gave up 6 bases; unmatched junction bases: 3. Germline CDR1 LNHNV, CDR2 YYDKDF (reference sequence). CDR3 protein: CATSRDGTGGGQPQHF. CDR3 sequence (DNA): TGTGCCACCAGCAGAGACGGGACAGGGGGCGGTCAGCCCCAGCATTTT. The variable domain in full, completed from reference TRBV15 and TRBJ1-5, reads DAMVIQNPRYQVTQFGKPVTLSCSQTLNHNVMYWYQQKSSQAPKLLFHYYDKDFNNEADTPDNFQSRRPNTSFCFLDIRSPGLGDTAMYLCATSRDGTGGGQPQHFGDGTRLSIL.

In regard to this clone: The sample has other DNA sequences that encode this CDR3 too. V and J are TRBV6-1 and TRBJ1-5; no clear D gene. The CDR3 has 14 residues. Germline V CDR1 and CDR2: MNHNS, SASEGT. The V gene lost 1 base and the J gene lost 0 bases, with 4 bases spanning the gap. The CDR3 spells CASSEGYSNQPQHF. The CDR3 region has the DNA TGTGCCAGCAGTGAAGGGTATAGCAATCAGCCCCAGCATTTT.

The chain employs TRBV19 and TRBJ2-1; TRBD2 agrees at 12 bases. The germline V gene has CDR1 LNHDA and CDR2 SQIVND (reference sequence). Trimming cost V 6 bases and J 9 bases; bases outside gene matches: 6. This CDR3 has 14 residues. The CDR3 sequence: CASSPSGRASEQFF. The CDR3 DNA follows: TGTGCCAGTAGCCCTAGCGGGAGGGCCAGTGAGCAGTTCTTC.

The chain carries TRBV5-4 and TRBJ1-2; D remains ambiguous. Germline V gene data show CDR1 as SGHNT and CDR2 as YYREEE (reference sequence). Trimming shortened V by 4 bases and J by 2 bases, and 15 bases separated the two germline ends. The CDR3 loop spans 15 amino acids. The CDR3 sequence is CASSTPRESNYGYTF. The CDR3 DNA reads as TGTGCCAGCAGCACCCCTCGAGAGTCCAACTATGGCTACACCTTC.

The rearrangement joins TRBV6-6 to TRBJ2-3, with 8 bases aligning to TRBD1. Trimming took 8 bases from V and 2 from J; bases not matched to a gene: 3. CDR1 is MNHNY, CDR2 SVGAGI, per germline (reference sequence). This CDR3 region has 13 residues. The CDR3: CASDRGDTDTQYF. The CDR3 nucleotides read TGTGCCAGCGACAGGGGTGACACAGATACGCAGTATTTT.

The chain is built from TRBV30 and TRBJ2-3; tentatively, D is TRBD2 (5 bases). The CDR3 runs 12 residues. Trimming left V 5 bases short and J 10 bases short, with 16 bases between. Looked up from germline, CDR1 is GTSNPN and CDR2 is SVGIG (reference sequence). The CDR3 coding sequence is TGTGCCTGGGATGGAGGAATTTCCTCGCAGTATTTT. Its translation: CAWDGGISSQYF.

Comment on this clone: The same CDR3 also results from other DNA sequences found in this sample. CDR3 protein: CASSFTGGSTDTQYF. The CDR3 nucleotides are TGTGCCAGCAGCTTCACAGGGGGGTCCACAGATACGCAGTATTTT. The genes are TRBV7-8 and TRBJ2-3; TRBD1 agrees at 8 bases. CDR3 length: 15 residues. The trim removed 3 bases at V and 2 bases at J, leaving 4 bases unmatched. Looked up from germline, CDR1 is SGHVS and CDR2 is FQNEAQ.

The chain employs TRBV6-1 and TRBJ1-5; no firm D call. CDR3 size: 14 residues. The V end was cut by 8 bases, the J end by 1 base, with 12 bases between. The germline V gene encodes CDR1 MNHNS and CDR2 SASEGT. CDR3 bases: TGTGCCAGCTCGCGACGGGAGAGCAATCAGCCCCAGCATTTT. The encoded protein is CASSRRESNQPQHF.

This chain joins TRBV28 and TRBJ1-6; a possible D gene is TRBD1 (6 bases). V lost 2 bases to trimming and J lost 10 bases, with 12 bases between them. Germline CDR1 MDHEN, CDR2 SYDVKM. This CDR3 comprises 14 residues. CDR3 sequence: CASSLRGVGSPLHF. The CDR3 nucleotides are TGTGCCAGCAGTTTAAGGGGGGTAGGGTCACCCCTCCACTTT.

This clone appeared a single time. The V gene is TRBV5-1, the J gene TRBJ2-5; D not certain. Germline V CDR1 and CDR2: SGHRS, YFSETQ. CDR3 length: 15 amino acids. V shed 5 bases and J shed 0 bases, with 14 bases lying between them. CDR3 in DNA: TGCGCCAGCAGTTCGTTCAGAGCTGACCAAGAGACCCAGTACTTC. It specifies CASSSFRADQETQYF.

This clone was detected only a few times. The V and J genes are TRBV11-1 and TRBJ2-1; perhaps TRBD2 as D (5 bases). The germline V gene has CDR1 SGHAT and CDR2 FQDESV (reference sequence). The CDR3 contains 13 residues. The V end was cut by 1 base, the J end by 10 bases, with 11 bases between. In DNA, the CDR3 is TGTGCCAGCAGCTTAGGCCGGGGTAGGGAGCAGTTCTTC. Its protein product is CASSLGRGREQFF.

The V gene is TRBV18, the J gene TRBJ2-5, with D tentatively TRBD1 or TRBD2 (5 bases each). Germline V gives CDR1 KGHSH, CDR2 LQKENI. The CDR3 runs to 16 residues. The V end lost 3 bases, the J end lost 3 bases, and 17 bases lay between the germline ends. The CDR3 DNA sequence: TGTGCCAGCTCACCGACAACTATCGGGACCAAAGAGACCCAGTACTTC. It yields the protein CASSPTTIGTKETQYF.

The chain has TRBV6-1 and TRBJ1-1, with a weak D call TRBD1 (5 bases). Trimming pared 0 bases from V and 1 base from J, leaving 12 bases between. CDR3 length: 16 amino acids. Per germline, CDR1 MNHNS and CDR2 SASEGT. The CDR3 bases are TGTGCCAGCAGTGAAGCGCCCAGGGTAGGGAACACTGAAGCTTTCTTT. Its protein product is CASSEAPRVGNTEAFF.